The rows below give T cell receptor beta chains drawn from one sample of a study of T cell repertoires in cytomegalovirus infection. These receptors lack a known antigen. TCRdb re-called the reads with MiXCR, one entry per CDR3 protein. In the table there are 250,000 to 400,000 distinct CDR3 sequences, around 25% of which are singletons. Specimen: cultured PBMCs, collected from culture after CMV antigen stimulation. All receptors derive from a human donor in good health (CMV status not recorded). Some clones in this sample may be carry-over from other donors' samples. The CDR3 runs from the conserved cysteine through the conserved F or W. Only some rows state a clone size, as once, few, many or a class for expanded clones.

clone size	V gene	J gene	CDR3 protein
.	TRBV27	TRBJ2-1	CASIAPSGRRSEQFF
.	TRBV3-1	TRBJ1-4	CASSQEYEKLFF
many	TRBV4-3	TRBJ1-5	CASSQGLGYNQPQHF
.	TRBV7-9	TRBJ2-1	CASSSRLASYSYNEQFF
.	TRBV7-6	TRBJ2-5	CASSPTSGSLGETQYF
.	TRBV4-3	TRBJ1-2	CASSQSGQGAPYGYTF
.	TRBV28	TRBJ2-1	CASITGTGGYNEQFF
.	TRBV2	TRBJ2-1	CASRQLANEQFF
few	TRBV27	TRBJ2-7	CASGYMSRGSEQYF
.	TRBV19	TRBJ2-7	CASSTRGFYEQYF
.	TRBV5-6	TRBJ2-2	CASSPPENTGELFF
once	TRBV6-6	TRBJ2-1	CASSSGDLYNEQFF
.	TRBV11-3	TRBJ2-1	CASSLGASHNEQFF
few	TRBV10-3	TRBJ2-1	CAISEETTSYNEQFF
few	TRBV7-2	TRBJ1-5	CASSLEVFSNQPQHF
few	TRBV7-3	TRBJ2-5	CASSYDSEETQYF
.	TRBV6-2/TRBV6-3	TRBJ2-7	CASTRDFGPYEQYF
.	TRBV6-8	TRBJ1-1	CASSYWASVNTEAFF
.	TRBV10-1	TRBJ2-2	CASSETSGKTNTGELFF